This TCR beta chain came from a study of blood T cells in healthy people across ages. The ends were cut back, 5 bases at V and 6 bases at J, with 15 bases in the middle. The CDR3 loop spans 14 amino acids. Total RNA was extracted at no less than 5.5 micrograms per sample. Study results and caveats: Older individuals had lower TCR beta diversity per million T cells (the decline was roughly linear). Naive CD4+ cell counts and diversity both ran higher in long-lived than in aged donors.

A second about 6 to 11 cycle PCR used barcoded and J-beta primers. Each of the cDNA molecules was tagged by a template-switch adaptor with 12 random nucleotides. TCRdb processed the 5' RACE reads anew with MiXCR; each CDR3 protein has one entry. The sample records some 900,000 distinct CDR3 sequences, around 48% being singletons. This clonotype was picked up a small number of times. What it binds is unknown. This TCR derives from a man aged 25-40 years in good health. V and J are TRBV12-3 or TRBV12-4 and TRBJ2-3; D might be TRBD2 (6 bases). The source material was blood. The DNA for the CDR3 is TGTGCCAGCAGTCCCCCGACTAGTTCCGATACGCAGTATTTT. Amino acids: CASSPPTSSDTQYF.